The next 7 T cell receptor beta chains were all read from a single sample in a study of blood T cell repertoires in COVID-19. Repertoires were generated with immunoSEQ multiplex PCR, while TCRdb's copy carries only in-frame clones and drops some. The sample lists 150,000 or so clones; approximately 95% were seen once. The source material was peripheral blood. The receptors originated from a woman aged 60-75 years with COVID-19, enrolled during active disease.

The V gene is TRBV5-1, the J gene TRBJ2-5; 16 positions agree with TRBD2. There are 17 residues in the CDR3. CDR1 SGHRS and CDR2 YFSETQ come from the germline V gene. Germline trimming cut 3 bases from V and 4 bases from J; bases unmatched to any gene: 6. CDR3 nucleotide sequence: TGCGCCAGCAGCTCGGGACTAGCGGGGGGGTTCGGAGAGACCCAGTACTTC. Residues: CASSSGLAGGFGETQYF.

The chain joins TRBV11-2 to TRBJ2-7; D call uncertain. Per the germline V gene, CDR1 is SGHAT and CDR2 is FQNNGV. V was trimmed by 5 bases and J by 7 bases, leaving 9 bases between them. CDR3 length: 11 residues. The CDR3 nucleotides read TGTGCCAGCAGCAGAACGGAGGAGCAGTACTTC. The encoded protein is CASSRTEEQYF.

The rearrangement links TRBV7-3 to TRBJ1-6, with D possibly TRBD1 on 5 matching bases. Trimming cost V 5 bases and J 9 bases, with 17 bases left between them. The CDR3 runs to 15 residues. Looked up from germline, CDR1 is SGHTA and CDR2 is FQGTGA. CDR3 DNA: TGTGCCAGCAGCCCGGATGACAGTGGGCGTTCACCCCTCCACTTT. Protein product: CASSPDDSGRSPLHF.

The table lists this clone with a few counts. The CDR3 is CSGFSGPEQYF. DNA for the CDR3: TGCAGCGGGTTTAGCGGCCCCGAGCAGTACTTC. The genes are TRBV29-1 and TRBJ2-7; a possible D gene is TRBD2 (6 bases). Germline-derived CDR1 and CDR2 are SQVTM and ANQGSEA. Trimming pared 7 bases from V and 6 bases from J, leaving 13 bases between. This CDR3 comprises 11 residues.

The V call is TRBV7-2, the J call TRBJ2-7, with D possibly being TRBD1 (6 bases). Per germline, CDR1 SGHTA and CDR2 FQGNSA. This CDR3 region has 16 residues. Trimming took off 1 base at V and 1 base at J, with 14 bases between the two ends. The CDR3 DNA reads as TGTGCCAGCAGCTTAGGGGGGCATTTAGGATCCTACGAGCAGTACTTC. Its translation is CASSLGGHLGSYEQYF.

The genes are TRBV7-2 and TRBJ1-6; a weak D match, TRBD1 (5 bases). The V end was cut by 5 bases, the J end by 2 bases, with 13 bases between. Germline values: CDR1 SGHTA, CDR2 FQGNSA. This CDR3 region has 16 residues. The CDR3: CASSIGGGAYNSPLHF. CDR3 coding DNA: TGTGCCAGCAGCATTGGGGGAGGAGCCTATAATTCACCCCTCCACTTT.

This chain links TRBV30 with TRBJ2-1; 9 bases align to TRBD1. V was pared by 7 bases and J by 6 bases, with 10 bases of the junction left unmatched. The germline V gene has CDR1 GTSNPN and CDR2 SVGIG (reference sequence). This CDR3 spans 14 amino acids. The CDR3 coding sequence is TGTGCCTACCGCCCTCCGGGACAGGGCAATGAGCAGTTCTTC. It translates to CAYRPPGQGNEQFF.